This T cell receptor (beta chain) was captured in a study of shared clonotypes between healthy human individuals. Study-level findings and limits: For naive CD4 cells, approximately 4.8% of clonotypes were shared across a few donors.

Assay: immunoSEQ multiplex PCR; the TCRdb copy retains only in-frame clones and omits some. The repertoire consists of hundreds of thousands of clones, with 85% to 95% occurring once and the leading ten covering about 0.11%. With respect to this clone: The antigen remains unidentified.

Selected positively for CCR7 and CD45RO-negative, naive CD8 cells excluded terminally differentiated effector memory CD45RA+ cells. Germline values: CDR1 SGHNT, CDR2 YYREEE (reference sequence). J gave up 9 bases and V 4 bases, and 22 bases lay outside the gene matches. This CDR3 spans 18 amino acids. The sequencing sample was made of naive CD8+ T cells sorted from blood. The origin of this receptor is a woman in her 30s in good health. The chain uses TRBV5-4 and TRBJ2-1; 7 positions agree with TRBD1. The CDR3 sequence is CASSPSQLFLQGESEQFF. In DNA, the CDR3 is TGTGCCAGCAGCCCATCTCAACTTTTCCTGCAGGGGGAGAGTGAGCAGTTCTTC.